This T cell receptor beta chain stems from a study of regulatory T cells in long-lasting Graves disease. About the research overall: Antithyroid drug intake by newly diagnosed Graves' patients had lasted under 3 months.

Regarding time point: newly diagnosed GD, antithyroid drugs for less than 3 months. Construction of the TCR library relied on RNA isolated from PBMCs. An endocrinology unit in Xi'an, China, supplied the patients. Trimming cost V 4 bases and J 3 bases; bases outside gene matches: 6. Germline V gene sequence: CDR1 SGHDN, CDR2 FVKESK. The CDR3 is made up of 16 amino acids. Through Arm-PCR of CDR3 regions and iRepertoire HTBI primers, TCR beta libraries were built. TCRdb re-derived calls from the multiplex PCR reads in MiXCR, one entry per CDR3 protein. The sample gives hundreds of thousands of distinct CDR3 sequences, 15% to 20% of which show up once; about 11% is in the top ten. Another study also made use of these data, one on T cells in Graves' hyperthyroidism and ophthalmopathy. From that paper: The HTBI set primed first-round TCR CDR3 RT-PCR.

Material: peripheral blood mononuclear cells (PBMCs), obtained at new diagnosis, from a patient treated with antithyroid drugs. This chain joins TRBV14 and TRBJ2-2; 9 positions match TRBD1. The TCR sequence derives from a woman aged 25 to 45 with Graves disease. CDR3 sequence reads: CASSLRTGAYTGELFF. The CDR3 coding sequence is TGTGCCAGCAGCCTTCGGACAGGGGCCTACACCGGGGAGCTGTTTTTT. The full variable domain, completed using reference TRBV14 and TRBJ2-2, is EAGVTQFPSHSVIEKGQTVTLRCDPISGHDNLYWYRRVMGKEIKFLLHFVKESKQDESGMPNNRFLAERTGGTYSTLKVQPAELEDSGVYFCASSLRTGAYTGELFFGEGSRLTVL.